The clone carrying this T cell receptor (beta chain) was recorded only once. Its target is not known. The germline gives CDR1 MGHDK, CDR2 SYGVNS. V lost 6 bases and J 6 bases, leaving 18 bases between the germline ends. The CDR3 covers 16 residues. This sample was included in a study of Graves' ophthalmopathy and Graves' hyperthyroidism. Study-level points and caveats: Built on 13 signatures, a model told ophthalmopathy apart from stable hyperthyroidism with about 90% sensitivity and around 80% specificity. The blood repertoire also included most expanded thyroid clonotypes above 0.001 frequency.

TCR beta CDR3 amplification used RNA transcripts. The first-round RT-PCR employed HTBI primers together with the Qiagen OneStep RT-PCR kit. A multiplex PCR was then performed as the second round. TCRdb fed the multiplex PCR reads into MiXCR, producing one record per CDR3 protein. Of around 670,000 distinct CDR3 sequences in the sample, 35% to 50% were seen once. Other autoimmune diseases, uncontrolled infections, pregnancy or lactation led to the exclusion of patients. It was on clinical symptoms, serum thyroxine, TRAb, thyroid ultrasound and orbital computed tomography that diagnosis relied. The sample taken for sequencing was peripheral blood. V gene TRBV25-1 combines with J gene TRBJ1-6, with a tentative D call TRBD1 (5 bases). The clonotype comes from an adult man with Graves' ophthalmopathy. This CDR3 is CASSQVLGGPNSPLHF. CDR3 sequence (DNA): TGTGCCAGCAGCCAAGTTTTGGGGGGACCTAATTCACCCCTCCACTTT.